The T cell receptor beta chain under discussion was sequenced for a study of regulatory T cells in long-lasting Graves disease. Whole-study results and caveats: It was in persistent disease that TRBV28, TRBJ1-2 and TRBJ2-5 were favored. TCR diversity in persistent Graves' patients was below that of newly diagnosed ones. Public clonotype sharing was higher in persistent than newly diagnosed patients.

Researchers made TCR beta libraries by using iRepertoire HTBI primers and running Arm-PCR on CDR3 regions. TCRdb called the multiplex PCR reads again in MiXCR, with one record for every CDR3 protein. This table has 310,000 or so distinct CDR3 sequences, around 19% appearing once. The time point: persistent/refractory GD, antithyroid drugs over 5 years with positive TRAb. The TCR library was prepared using RNA isolated from PBMCs. Patients came from an endocrinology department in Xi'an, China. In this sample, this clonotype turned up a few times. Its target is not known. Germline V gene lookup returns CDR1 SEHNR and CDR2 FQNEAQ (reference sequence). Trimming stripped 4 bases from V and 4 bases from J, with 13 bases between. This CDR3 is 14 amino acids long.

The clonotype originates from a female donor with Graves disease. The material sequenced was peripheral blood mononuclear cells (PBMCs), taken when the disease was refractory, from a patient treated with antithyroid drugs. V gene TRBV7-9 combines with J gene TRBJ1-1; no reliable D call. The CDR3 nucleotides read TGTGCCAGCAGCTGGCCCAACCTGGGCACTGAAGCTTTCTTT. Amino acid sequence: CASSWPNLGTEAFF.